This T cell receptor beta chain comes out of a study of CD8 T cells in Susac syndrome. The multiple sclerosis controls, all treatment-naive patients, had relapsing-remitting disease that was stable or active. The CDR3 covers 12 residues. Trimming shortened V by 3 bases and J by 5 bases, and 7 bases separated the two germline ends. CDR1 is MGHDK, CDR2 SYGVNS, per germline. Reverse transcription of about 0.5 to 1 ug RNA used random hexamers. The method of amplification for TCR beta CDR3 was immunoSEQ multiplex PCR, covering 54 Vbeta and 13 Jbeta. TCRdb reprocessed the immunoSEQ multiplex PCR reads via MiXCR and lists one record per CDR3 protein. The sample has approximately 300,000 distinct CDR3 sequences; 65% to 90% are singletons.

Sequenced material: CD8+ T cells from PBMCs. The chain joins TRBV25-1 to TRBJ1-1; no clear D gene. This receptor was taken from a human donor with multiple sclerosis. DNA for the CDR3: TGTGCCAGCAGTGATTTAGGGACTGAAGCTTTCTTT. It encodes CASSDLGTEAFF. Drawing the rest from reference TRBV25-1 and TRBJ1-1, the complete variable domain is EADIYQTPRYLVIGTGKKITLECSQTMGHDKMYWYQQDPGMELHLIHYSYGVNSTEKGDLSSESTVSRIRTEHFPLTLESARPSHTSQYLCASSDLGTEAFFGQGTRLTVV.